The sequence of this TCR beta chain was determined in a study of radiation and T cells in renal cell carcinoma. Findings and limits, study-wide: In nephrectomy-only tumors, top 100 clonotypes averaged around 45%, versus approximately 50% irradiated.

In its sample, this clone was seen many times. Its specificity is unknown. Repertoires were generated with immunoSEQ multiplex PCR, while TCRdb's copy carries only in-frame clones and drops some. The profile shows 10,000 to 15,000 clones, about 33% of them singletons. Sample treatment: 15 Gy SBRT to primary tumor, nephrectomy 4 weeks later. The CDR3 sequence is 14 residues long. The germline gives CDR1 SGHDT, CDR2 YYEEEE. V was shortened by 3 bases and J by 3 bases, with 10 bases between the two germline ends. The chain carries TRBV5-6 and TRBJ1-5; no reliable D call. The input for sequencing was tumor tissue, taken from a patient whose treatment included radiotherapy and nephrectomy. The receptor comes from a man in his sixties with renal cell carcinoma. The CDR3 nucleotides read TGTGCCAGCAGCTGGGCCGGGAACAATCAGCCCCAGCATTTT. This sequence encodes CASSWAGNNQPQHF. The full variable domain, in which reference TRBV5-6 and TRBJ1-5 provide the parts outside the CDR3, is DAGVTQSPTHLIKTRGQQVTLRCSPKSGHDTVSWYQQALGQGPQFIFQYYEEEERQRGNFPDRFSGHQFPNYSSELNVNALLLGDSALYLCASSWAGNNQPQHFGDGTRLSIL.